Sequencing of this T cell receptor (beta chain) was carried out in a study of T cell repertoires in cytomegalovirus infection. On the study more broadly: Recently identified HLA-C-restricted CMV epitopes were among the peptides used. CMV infection plus the matching HLA type was flagged by public TCR beta signatures.

This clonotype was seen only once. The target antigen is unknown. There are 14 residues in the CDR3. The germline CDR1 and CDR2 sequences are DFQATT and SNEGSKA (reference sequence). J lost 4 bases, V lost 0 bases, and 1 base had no gene match. TCRdb reprocessed the reads via MiXCR and lists one record per CDR3 protein. The sample consists of about 920,000 distinct CDR3 sequences, approximately 31% of them appearing once. Study-level results: Individuals carrying CMV plus the relevant HLA were identified by cumulative frequency of public TCR beta families.

The sequence derives from a human donor in good health (CMV status not recorded). Some clones in this sample may be carry-over from other donors' samples. This specimen consisted of cultured CD8+ T cells from PBMCs, obtained from culture after CMV antigen stimulation. The chain couples TRBV20-1 to TRBJ2-1; 9 bases map to TRBD2. The CDR3, as DNA: TGCAGTGCTAGAGAGGCGGGGGGGTACAATGAGCAGTTCTTC. It is translated as CSAREAGGYNEQFF.